What follows is one T cell receptor (beta chain) and its context. Its cognate antigen is unknown. These data belong to a study of T cells after yellow fever vaccination. Findings and limits, study-wide: The secondary response showed a weaker magnitude and a faster peak, day 5 versus 15. Researchers noted that a small share of clonotypes showed up in both CD4 and CD8 compartments.

TCRdb ran MiXCR on the 5' RACE reads and lists one entry per CDR3 protein. The top ten clones hold about 38% of a sample with about 170,000 distinct CDR3 sequences, about 10% of them seen once. Trimming removed 7 bases from V and 1 base from J, with 8 bases in between. This CDR3 has 11 residues. Germline V lookup: CDR1 DFQATT, CDR2 SNEGSKA (reference sequence). The chain uses TRBV20-1 and TRBJ2-7, with no clear D. The source material was CD8+ T cells sorted from PBMCs, sampled 15 days after the yellow fever booster vaccination. The receptor's source is a man younger than 35 who received the YFV17D yellow fever vaccine. The DNA of the CDR3 is TGCAGTGGAGCGAATTCCTACGAGCAGTACTTC. Residues: CSGANSYEQYF.